These T cell receptor beta chains were read from a single sample in a study of blood T cells in healthy people across ages. MiXCR was run by TCRdb on the 5' RACE reads, yielding one entry per CDR3 protein. The table has roughly 1,800,000 distinct CDR3 sequences, about 50% seen once. Source material: blood. The receptors were gathered from a woman aged 40 to 50 in good health. The CDR3 runs from the conserved cysteine through the conserved F or W. A D gene is named only where the DNA matches it firmly. The listing skips clone size in some rows; elsewhere it reads once, few, many or a size class.

>TRBJ2-5|NA|TRBV5-1|NA
CASSPGGSTEEQYF
TGCGCCAGCAGCCCCGGGGGCAGCACGGAAGAGCAGTACTTC
>TRBJ2-5|NA|TRBV6-5|TRBD1
CASTSRGQGLETQYF
TGTGCCAGCACCTCGAGGGGACAGGGTTTAGAGACCCAGTACTTC
>TRBJ1-5|few|TRBV28|NA
CASSPLGKGWPPYQPQHF
TGTGCCAGCAGCCCTCTGGGGAAAGGCTGGCCACCCTACCAGCCCCAGCATTTT
>TRBJ2-4|NA|TRBV6-5|NA
CAARGSGNIQYF
TGTGCCGCCAGGGGATCGGGAAACATTCAGTACTTC
>TRBJ1-2|NA|TRBV7-2|TRBD1
CASGLPDRGYGYTF
TGTGCCAGCGGGCTTCCCGACAGGGGGTATGGCTACACCTTC
>TRBJ2-7|NA|TRBV9|NA
CASSVAPNRVRSEQYF
TGTGCCAGCAGCGTAGCCCCAAACAGGGTAAGGAGCGAGCAGTACTTC
>TRBJ2-1|NA|TRBV4-3|NA
CASSQEVSGGLGNKQFF
TGCGCCAGCAGCCAAGAGGTTTCCGGGGGTTTAGGCAATAAGCAGTTCTTC
>TRBJ2-1|NA|TRBV4-2|TRBD1
CASSQDVGTASYNEQFF
TGTGCCAGCAGCCAAGATGTTGGGACAGCCTCCTACAATGAGCAGTTCTTC
>TRBJ2-1|few|TRBV29-1|NA
CSVESRDEVDEQFF
TGCAGCGTTGAGAGTCGGGACGAGGTGGATGAGCAGTTCTTC
>TRBJ2-7|NA|TRBV5-1|NA
CASSVGVSPYEQYF
TGCGCCAGCAGCGTGGGAGTCAGTCCCTACGAGCAGTACTTC
>TRBJ2-5|NA|TRBV6-6|NA
CASSSRLGGLETQYF
TGTGCCAGCAGCTCGAGGTTAGGGGGTTTAGAGACCCAGTACTTC
>TRBJ2-5|NA|TRBV20-1|TRBD1
CSAPAQGKETQYF
TGCAGTGCACCGGCACAGGGGAAAGAGACCCAGTACTTC
>TRBJ1-5|few|TRBV7-2|NA
CASSFNRGQPQHF
TGTGCCAGCAGCTTTAATCGGGGACAGCCCCAGCATTTT
>TRBJ1-2|NA|TRBV5-1|NA
CASSSIRPGLARGYTF
TGCGCCAGCAGCTCGATCAGACCGGGACTGGCTAGGGGCTACACCTTC
>TRBJ2-1|NA|TRBV20-1|TRBD1
CSAFLGQHLQTQFF
TGCAGTGCTTTCCTGGGACAGCACCTCCAGACCCAGTTCTTC
>TRBJ2-3|NA|TRBV15|TRBD2
CATSRGSGSPTDTQYF
TGTGCCACCAGCAGAGGTAGCGGGAGCCCCACAGATACGCAGTATTTT
>TRBJ2-3|NA|TRBV7-2|NA
CASSVPISTRTDTQYF
TGTGCCAGCAGCGTTCCAATTAGTACGAGGACAGATACGCAGTATTTT
>TRBJ1-6|NA|TRBV7-2|TRBD1
CASSTGGKNSPLHF
TGTGCCAGCAGCACAGGGGGCAAGAATTCACCCCTCCACTTT
>TRBJ2-7|few|TRBV6-2/TRBV6-3|NA
CASISLRGLYEQYF
TGTGCCAGCATATCTCTCAGGGGTCTATACGAGCAGTACTTC
>TRBJ2-2|NA|TRBV12-3/TRBV12-4|TRBD2
CASSPPSLAGGPTGELFF
TGTGCCAGCAGCCCTCCCTCCCTAGCGGGGGGGCCGACCGGGGAGCTGTTTTTT
>TRBJ2-7|few|TRBV9|NA
CASSVDSNSYEQYF
TGTGCCAGCAGCGTAGACAGCAATTCCTACGAGCAGTACTTC
>TRBJ2-7|NA|TRBV27|TRBD1
CASSPSGGEEYEQYF
TGTGCCAGCAGTCCTTCAGGGGGAGAGGAGTACGAGCAGTACTTC
>TRBJ1-2|NA|TRBV5-1|NA
CASSLTRADPSNYGYTF
TGCGCCAGCAGCTTGACCCGAGCCGACCCGTCCAACTATGGCTACACCTTC
>TRBJ2-4|once|TRBV7-2|TRBD2
CASSPGGGNYNEQYF
TGTGCCAGCAGCCCGGGGGGAGGGAACTACAATGAGCAGTACTTC
>TRBJ2-1|NA|TRBV11-2|TRBD2
CASSSRTSGEGTQFF
TGTGCCAGCAGCTCAAGGACTAGCGGGGAGGGGACCCAGTTCTTC
>TRBJ1-2|few|TRBV7-2|NA
CASSLSTLPSLYGYTF
TGTGCCAGCAGCTTGTCTACCCTTCCCTCCCTCTATGGCTACACCTTC
>TRBJ2-3|few|TRBV5-5|TRBD2
CASSLSGGPPDTQYF
TGTGCCAGCAGCCTGTCGGGGGGGCCCCCAGATACGCAGTATTTT
>TRBJ2-3|NA|TRBV27|NA
CASSLSRGPTDTQYF
TGTGCCAGCAGTTTATCTCGGGGCCCAACAGATACGCAGTATTTT
>TRBJ2-3|few|TRBV19|NA
CASSIVGNSDTQYF
TGTGCCAGTAGTATAGTGGGCAACTCAGATACGCAGTATTTT
>TRBJ2-5|NA|TRBV12-3/TRBV12-4|TRBD1
CASSLLPGQGGQTQYF
TGTGCCAGCAGTCTTTTACCGGGACAGGGGGGACAGACCCAGTACTTC
>TRBJ1-1|few|TRBV28|NA
CASSLNTMNTEAFF
TGTGCCAGCAGTTTGAACACTATGAACACTGAAGCTTTCTTT
>TRBJ1-2|few|TRBV11-1|NA
CASSPPYTF
TGTGCCAGCAGCCCACCGTACACCTTC
>TRBJ2-7|NA|TRBV6-1|TRBD1
CASSDETGTPYEQYF
TGTGCCAGCAGTGACGAGACAGGGACGCCCTACGAGCAGTACTTC
>TRBJ2-1|once|TRBV18|TRBD1
CASSERQGYNEQFF
TGTGCCAGCTCGGAAAGACAGGGGTACAATGAGCAGTTCTTC
>TRBJ2-7|NA|TRBV20-1|TRBD2
CSAPRWLAGTYEQYF
TGCAGTGCCCCCAGGTGGCTAGCGGGAACCTACGAGCAGTACTTC
>TRBJ1-2|once|TRBV5-1|NA
CASSPKPGAYGYTF
TGCGCCAGCAGCCCAAAACCGGGGGCGTATGGCTACACCTTC
>TRBJ2-5|NA|TRBV6-5|TRBD1
CASRYGTEETQYF
TGTGCCAGCCGGTATGGGACAGAAGAGACCCAGTACTTC
>TRBJ2-7|few|TRBV4-2|TRBD2
CASSLQVPGLAGGLSEQYF
TGTGCCAGCAGCCTACAAGTCCCGGGACTAGCGGGGGGGCTTAGCGAGCAGTACTTC
>TRBJ2-4|once|TRBV9|TRBD2
CASSAGLAGTKNIQYF
TGTGCCAGCAGCGCCGGACTAGCGGGGACCAAAAACATTCAGTACTTC
>TRBJ1-2|NA|TRBV4-2|NA
CASSQENPGLGCTF
TGTGCCAGCAGCCAAGAGAATCCGGGGTTGGGCTGCACCTTC
>TRBJ1-1|NA|TRBV4-2|NA
CASKRTGMNTEAFF
TGTGCCAGCAAAAGAACAGGGATGAACACTGAAGCTTTCTTT
>TRBJ2-4|once|TRBV9|NA
CASSVDFGLQDIQYF
TGTGCCAGCAGCGTAGATTTTGGGCTGCAGGACATTCAGTACTTC
>TRBJ2-1|few|TRBV20-1|NA
CSARDTSSPYNEQFF
TGCAGTGCTAGAGACACTAGTTCCCCCTACAATGAGCAGTTCTTC
>TRBJ2-3|NA|TRBV6-1|TRBD2
CASREAGVFTDTQYF
TGTGCCAGCAGGGAAGCGGGGGTGTTCACAGATACGCAGTATTTT
>TRBJ1-2|NA|TRBV7-8|NA
CASSVLRDPPNYGYTF
TGTGCCAGCAGCGTCCTCCGGGACCCTCCTAACTATGGCTACACCTTC
>TRBJ2-7|NA|TRBV20-1|TRBD2
CSARDVRGSHEQYF
TGCAGTGCTAGAGATGTGCGGGGGTCCCACGAGCAGTACTTC
>TRBJ2-5|NA|TRBV15|NA
CATSTAGGGETQYF
TGTGCCACCAGCACCGCCGGGGGAGGAGAGACCCAGTACTTC
>TRBJ2-1|NA|TRBV20-1|TRBD2
CSAKGLAGGRIYNEQFF
TGCAGTGCCAAGGGACTAGCGGGGGGCAGAATCTACAATGAGCAGTTCTTC
>TRBJ2-5|NA|TRBV4-1|TRBD2
CASSQELAGAPMGSVEQYF
TGCGCCAGCAGCCAAGAGCTAGCGGGGGCACCCATGGGTAGTGTAGAGCAGTACTTC
>TRBJ2-7|NA|TRBV11-2|TRBD1
CASGEDRGYEQYF
TGTGCCAGCGGCGAAGACAGGGGCTACGAGCAGTACTTC
>TRBJ2-1|NA|TRBV12-3/TRBV12-4|TRBD2
CASSYYGGAYNEQFF
TGTGCCAGCAGTTATTACGGGGGGGCTTACAATGAGCAGTTCTTC
>TRBJ2-3|few|TRBV7-2|NA
CASSLSVAITQYF
TGTGCCAGCAGCTTATCCGTAGCAATTACGCAGTATTTT
>TRBJ2-6|NA|TRBV13|NA
CASSFRRGSGANVLTF
TGTGCCAGCAGCTTCCGCCGGGGGAGCGGGGCCAACGTCCTGACTTTC
>TRBJ2-7|NA|TRBV11-2|TRBD2
CASSMGSGGFYEQYF
TGTGCCAGCTCAATGGGTAGCGGGGGGTTCTACGAGCAGTACTTC
>TRBJ2-7|NA|TRBV7-8|NA
CASSSVSGRGFSYEQYF
TGTGCCAGCAGCTCGGTCAGCGGACGGGGGTTTTCCTACGAGCAGTACTTC
>TRBJ2-4|NA|TRBV28|NA
CASSLGSYYYKNIQYF
TGTGCCAGCAGTTTAGGTTCCTACTACTACAAAAACATTCAGTACTTC
>TRBJ2-1|once|TRBV2|NA
CASSRLDGNEQFF
TGTGCCAGCAGCAGACTGGACGGGAATGAGCAGTTCTTC
>TRBJ2-3|few|TRBV7-2|NA
CASTPPGGRNTQYF
TGTGCCAGCACCCCGCCCGGGGGGCGAAATACGCAGTATTTT
>TRBJ2-5|NA|TRBV4-2|NA
CASSQEAQSPQETQYF
TGTGCCAGCAGCCAAGAAGCGCAAAGTCCCCAAGAGACCCAGTACTTC
>TRBJ2-7|NA|TRBV2|TRBD1
CATRTGPSYEQYF
TGTGCCACGAGGACAGGGCCATCCTACGAGCAGTACTTC